This T cell receptor beta chain was recovered during a study of regulatory T cells in long-lasting Graves disease. Study at large: Persistence in Graves' disease required over 5 years of antithyroid drugs plus positive TSH receptor antibodies. Study-wide findings and caveats: Between persistent patients, around 2,900 public clonotypes were shared, exceeding the 950 to 1,000 shared between new patients. TCR diversity was lower in persistent Graves' patients (versus newly diagnosed ones).

TCR beta libraries were built with iRepertoire HTBI primers and Arm-PCR of CDR3 regions. Under the authors' procedure: Gene usage covered 62 TRBV and 13 to 15 TRBJ segments. TCRdb reprocessed the multiplex PCR reads via MiXCR and lists one record per CDR3 protein. The V and J calls here are based on TCRdb, not the publication. Among about 470,000 distinct CDR3 sequences listed, around a fifth were seen once. This clonotype showed up just a few times. Antigen specificity is unknown. The V gene lost 1 base and the J gene lost 8 bases, with 20 bases spanning the gap. The CDR3 runs to 17 residues. Germline V gives CDR1 SEHNR, CDR2 FQNEAQ (reference sequence). Time point noted: persistent/refractory GD, antithyroid drugs over 5 years with positive TRAb. Isolated PBMC RNA provided the starting material for the TCR library.

This TCR derives from a female donor with Graves disease. The chain joins TRBV7-9 to TRBJ1-4; no clear D gene. The sequencing here drew on peripheral blood mononuclear cells (PBMCs), taken when the disease was refractory, from a patient treated with antithyroid drugs. The CDR3 DNA sequence: TGTGCCAGCAGCTTAGGGGAAAGGCGGACGGACGGGGAAAAACTGTTTTTT. Its protein is CASSLGERRTDGEKLFF.